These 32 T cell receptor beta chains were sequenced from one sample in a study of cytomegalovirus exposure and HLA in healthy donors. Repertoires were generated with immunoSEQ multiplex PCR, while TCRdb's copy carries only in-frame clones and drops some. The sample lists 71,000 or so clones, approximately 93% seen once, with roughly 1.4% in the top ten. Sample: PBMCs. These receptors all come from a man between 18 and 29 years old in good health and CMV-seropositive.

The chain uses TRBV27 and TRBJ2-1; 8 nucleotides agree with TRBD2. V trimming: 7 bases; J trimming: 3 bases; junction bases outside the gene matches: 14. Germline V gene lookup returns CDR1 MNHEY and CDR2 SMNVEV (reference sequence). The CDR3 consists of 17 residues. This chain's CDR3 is CASKLRGVAGFYNEQFF. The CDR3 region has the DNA TGTGCCAGCAAATTACGGGGGGTAGCGGGGTTCTACAATGAGCAGTTCTTC.

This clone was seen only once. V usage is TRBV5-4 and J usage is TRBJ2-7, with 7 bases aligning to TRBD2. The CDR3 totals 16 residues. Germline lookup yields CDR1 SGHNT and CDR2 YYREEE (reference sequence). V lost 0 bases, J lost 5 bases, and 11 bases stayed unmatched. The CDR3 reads CASSLVGGLGWNEQYF. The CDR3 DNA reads TGTGCCAGCAGCTTGGTGGGAGGGCTGGGATGGAACGAGCAGTACTTC.

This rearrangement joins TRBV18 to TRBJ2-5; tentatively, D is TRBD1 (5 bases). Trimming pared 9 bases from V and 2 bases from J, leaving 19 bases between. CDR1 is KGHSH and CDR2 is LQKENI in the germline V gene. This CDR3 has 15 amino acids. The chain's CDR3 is CASNWLMGQQETQYF. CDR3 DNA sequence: TGTGCCAGTAATTGGTTGATGGGGCAGCAAGAGACCCAGTACTTC.

CDR3 region: CASSPGTGDYEQYF. The CDR3 bases are TGTGCCAGCTCACCAGGGACAGGGGACTACGAGCAGTACTTC. The chain links TRBV18 to TRBJ2-7, with 10 bases fitting TRBD1. V was clipped by 2 bases and J by 3 bases; unmatched bases: 1. Germline V CDR1 and CDR2: KGHSH, LQKENI. The CDR3 covers 14 residues.

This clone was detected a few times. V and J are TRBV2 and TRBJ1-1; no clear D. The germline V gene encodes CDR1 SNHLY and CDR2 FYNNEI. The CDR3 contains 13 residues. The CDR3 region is CVAAGNQNTEAFF. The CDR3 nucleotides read TGTGTAGCGGCGGGGAACCAGAACACTGAAGCTTTCTTT.

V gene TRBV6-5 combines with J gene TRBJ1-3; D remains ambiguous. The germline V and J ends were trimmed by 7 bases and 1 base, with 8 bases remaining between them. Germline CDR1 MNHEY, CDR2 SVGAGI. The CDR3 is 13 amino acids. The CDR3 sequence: CASIGISGNTIYF. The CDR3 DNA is TGTGCCAGCATCGGGATATCTGGAAACACCATATATTTT.

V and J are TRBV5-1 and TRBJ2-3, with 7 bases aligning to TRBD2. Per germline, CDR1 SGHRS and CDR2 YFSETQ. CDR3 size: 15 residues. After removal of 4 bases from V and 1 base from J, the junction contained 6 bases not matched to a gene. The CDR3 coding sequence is TGCGCCAGCAGCGTACCTAGCGGAGGCACAGATACGCAGTATTTT. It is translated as CASSVPSGGTDTQYF.

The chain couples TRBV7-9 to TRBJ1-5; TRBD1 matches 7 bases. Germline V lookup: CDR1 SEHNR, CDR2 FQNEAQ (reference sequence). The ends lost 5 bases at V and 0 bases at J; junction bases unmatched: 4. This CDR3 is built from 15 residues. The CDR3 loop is CASSTGQDSNQPQHF. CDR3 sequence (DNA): TGTGCCAGCAGCACCGGACAGGATAGCAATCAGCCCCAGCATTTT.

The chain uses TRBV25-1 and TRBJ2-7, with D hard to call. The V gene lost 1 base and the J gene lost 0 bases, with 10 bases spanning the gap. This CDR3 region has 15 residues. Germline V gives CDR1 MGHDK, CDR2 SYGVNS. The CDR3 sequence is CASSESAGSSYEQYF. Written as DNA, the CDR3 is TGTGCCAGCAGTGAATCGGCAGGAAGCTCCTACGAGCAGTACTTC.

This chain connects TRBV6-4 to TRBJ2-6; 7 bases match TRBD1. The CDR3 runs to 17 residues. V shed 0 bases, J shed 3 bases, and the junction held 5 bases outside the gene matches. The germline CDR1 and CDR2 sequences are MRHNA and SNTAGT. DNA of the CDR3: TGTGCCAGCAGTGACTCGGCCAGGACAGGTGGGGCCAACGTCCTGACTTTC. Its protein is CASSDSARTGGANVLTF.

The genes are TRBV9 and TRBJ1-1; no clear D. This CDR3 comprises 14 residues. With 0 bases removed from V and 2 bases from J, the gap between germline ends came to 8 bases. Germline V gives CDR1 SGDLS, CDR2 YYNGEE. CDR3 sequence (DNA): TGTGCCAGCAGCGTAGTCGGCGGAAACACTGAAGCTTTCTTT. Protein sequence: CASSVVGGNTEAFF.

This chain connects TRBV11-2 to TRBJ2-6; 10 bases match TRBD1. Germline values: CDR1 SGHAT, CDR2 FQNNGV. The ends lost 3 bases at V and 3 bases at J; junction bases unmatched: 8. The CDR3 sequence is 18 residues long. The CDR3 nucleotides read TGTGCCAGCAGCTTCATGGCGACAGGGGGCAGTGGGGCCAACGTCCTGACTTTC. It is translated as CASSFMATGGSGANVLTF.

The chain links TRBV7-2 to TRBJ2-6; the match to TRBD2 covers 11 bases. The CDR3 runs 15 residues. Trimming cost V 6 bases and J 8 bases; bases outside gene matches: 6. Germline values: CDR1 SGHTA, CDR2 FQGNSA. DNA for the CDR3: TGTGCCAGCAGTTCCGTAGCGGGAGGGACCAACGTCCTGACTTTC. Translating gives CASSSVAGGTNVLTF. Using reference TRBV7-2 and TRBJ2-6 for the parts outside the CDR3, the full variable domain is GAGVSQSPSNKVTEKGKDVELRCDPISGHTALYWYRQSLGQGLEFLIYFQGNSAPDKSGLPSDRFSAERTGGSVSTLTIQRTQQEDSAVYLCASSSVAGGTNVLTFGAGSRLTVL.

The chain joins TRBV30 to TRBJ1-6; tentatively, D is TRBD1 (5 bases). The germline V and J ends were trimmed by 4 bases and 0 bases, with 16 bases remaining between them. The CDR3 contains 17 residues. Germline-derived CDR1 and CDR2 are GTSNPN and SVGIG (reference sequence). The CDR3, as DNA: TGTGCCTGGACCCAGGGACTGACAAGCTCCTATAATTCACCCCTCCACTTT. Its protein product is CAWTQGLTSSYNSPLHF.

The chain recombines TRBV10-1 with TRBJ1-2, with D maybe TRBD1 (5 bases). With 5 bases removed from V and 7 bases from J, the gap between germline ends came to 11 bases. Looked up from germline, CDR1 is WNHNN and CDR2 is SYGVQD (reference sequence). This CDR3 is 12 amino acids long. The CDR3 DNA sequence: TGCGCCAGCAGTACCGGGACTACTGGCTACACCTTC. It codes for CASSTGTTGYTF.

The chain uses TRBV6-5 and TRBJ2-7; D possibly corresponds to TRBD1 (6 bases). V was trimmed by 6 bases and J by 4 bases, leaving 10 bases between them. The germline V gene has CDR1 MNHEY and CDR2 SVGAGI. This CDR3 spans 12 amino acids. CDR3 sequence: CASSLTGYEQYF. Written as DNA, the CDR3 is TGTGCCAGCAGCTTAACAGGGTACGAGCAGTACTTC.

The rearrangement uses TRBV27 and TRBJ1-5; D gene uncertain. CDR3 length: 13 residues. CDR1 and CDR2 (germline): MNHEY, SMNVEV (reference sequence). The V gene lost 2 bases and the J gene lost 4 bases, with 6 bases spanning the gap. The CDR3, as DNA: TGTGCCAGCAGTTTAGCAGGTAATCAGCCCCAGCATTTT. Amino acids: CASSLAGNQPQHF.

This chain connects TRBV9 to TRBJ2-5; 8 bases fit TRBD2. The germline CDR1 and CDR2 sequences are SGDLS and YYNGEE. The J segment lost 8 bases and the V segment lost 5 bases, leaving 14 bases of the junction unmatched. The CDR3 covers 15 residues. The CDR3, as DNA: TGTGCCAGCAGTAGGGAACTTAGCGGGGCCTCAACCCAGTACTTC. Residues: CASSRELSGASTQYF.

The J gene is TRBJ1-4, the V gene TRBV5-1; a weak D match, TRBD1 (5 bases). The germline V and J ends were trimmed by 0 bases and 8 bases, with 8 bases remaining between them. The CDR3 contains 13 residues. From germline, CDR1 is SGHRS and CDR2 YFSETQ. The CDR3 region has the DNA TGCGCCAGCAGCTTGGCAGGGCGGGAAAAACTGTTTTTT. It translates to CASSLAGREKLFF.

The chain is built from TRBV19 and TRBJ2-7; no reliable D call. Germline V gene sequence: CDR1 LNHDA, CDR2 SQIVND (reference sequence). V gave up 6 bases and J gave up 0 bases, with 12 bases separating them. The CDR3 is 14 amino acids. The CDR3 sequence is CASRNLPSSYEQYF. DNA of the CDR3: TGTGCCAGTAGAAACCTTCCGAGCTCCTACGAGCAGTACTTC.

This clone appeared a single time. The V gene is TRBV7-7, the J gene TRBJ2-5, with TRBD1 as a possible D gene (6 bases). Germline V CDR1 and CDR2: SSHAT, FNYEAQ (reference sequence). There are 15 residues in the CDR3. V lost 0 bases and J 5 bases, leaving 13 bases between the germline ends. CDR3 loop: CASSLAYQGRETQYF. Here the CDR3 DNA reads TGTGCCAGCAGCTTAGCCTACCAGGGGCGGGAGACCCAGTACTTC.

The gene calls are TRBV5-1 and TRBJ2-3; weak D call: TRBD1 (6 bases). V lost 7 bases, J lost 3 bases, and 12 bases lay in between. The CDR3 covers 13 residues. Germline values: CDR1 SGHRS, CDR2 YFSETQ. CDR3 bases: TGCGCCAGCCGAAGTACAGGGACAGATACGCAGTATTTT. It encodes CASRSTGTDTQYF.

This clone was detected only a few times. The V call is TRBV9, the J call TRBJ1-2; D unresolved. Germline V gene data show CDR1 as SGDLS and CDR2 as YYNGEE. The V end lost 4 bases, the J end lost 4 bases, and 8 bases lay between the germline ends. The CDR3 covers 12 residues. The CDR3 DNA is TGTGCCAGCAGCCCGGGAAGCTATGGCTACACCTTC. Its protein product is CASSPGSYGYTF.

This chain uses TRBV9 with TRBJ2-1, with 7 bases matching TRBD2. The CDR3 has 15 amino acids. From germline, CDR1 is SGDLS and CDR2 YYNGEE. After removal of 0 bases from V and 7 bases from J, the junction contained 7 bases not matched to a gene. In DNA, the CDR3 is TGTGCCAGCAGCGTAGAAGAGACTAGCTGGAATGAGCAGTTCTTC. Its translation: CASSVEETSWNEQFF.

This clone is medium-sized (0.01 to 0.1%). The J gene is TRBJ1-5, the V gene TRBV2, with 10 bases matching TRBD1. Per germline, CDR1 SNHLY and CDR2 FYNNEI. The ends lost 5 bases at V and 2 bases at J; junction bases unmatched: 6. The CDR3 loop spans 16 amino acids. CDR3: CASSPEGTGGNQPQHF. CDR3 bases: TGTGCCAGCAGTCCAGAAGGGACAGGGGGCAATCAGCCCCAGCATTTT.

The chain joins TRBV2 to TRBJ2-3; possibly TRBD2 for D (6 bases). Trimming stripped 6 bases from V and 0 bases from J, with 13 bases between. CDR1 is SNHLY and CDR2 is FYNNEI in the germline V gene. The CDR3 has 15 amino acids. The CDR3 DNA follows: TGTGCCAGCAGAGGCGGGGTATTAAGCACAGATACGCAGTATTTT. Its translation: CASRGGVLSTDTQYF.

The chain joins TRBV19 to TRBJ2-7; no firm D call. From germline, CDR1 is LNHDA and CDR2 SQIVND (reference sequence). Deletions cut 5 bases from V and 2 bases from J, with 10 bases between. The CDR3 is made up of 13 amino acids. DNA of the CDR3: TGTGCCAGTAGTCCCCCGGAGACCTACGAGCAGTACTTC. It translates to CASSPPETYEQYF.

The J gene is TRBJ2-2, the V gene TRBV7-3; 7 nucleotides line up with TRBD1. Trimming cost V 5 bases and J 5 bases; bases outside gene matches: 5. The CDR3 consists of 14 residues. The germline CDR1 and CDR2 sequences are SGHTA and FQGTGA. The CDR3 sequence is CASSPGQRTGELFF. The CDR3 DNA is TGTGCCAGCAGCCCGGGACAGAGAACCGGGGAGCTGTTTTTT.

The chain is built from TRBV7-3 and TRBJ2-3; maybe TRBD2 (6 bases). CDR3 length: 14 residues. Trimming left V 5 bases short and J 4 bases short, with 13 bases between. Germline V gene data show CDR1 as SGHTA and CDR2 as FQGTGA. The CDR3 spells CASSQTSSADTQYF. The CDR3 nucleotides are TGTGCCAGCAGCCAGACTAGTTCCGCAGATACGCAGTATTTT.

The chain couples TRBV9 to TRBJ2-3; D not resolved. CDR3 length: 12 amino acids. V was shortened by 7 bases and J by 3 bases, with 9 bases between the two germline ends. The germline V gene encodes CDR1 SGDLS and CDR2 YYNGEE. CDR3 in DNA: TGTGCCAGCCCGTCCGAGACAGATACGCAGTATTTT. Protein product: CASPSETDTQYF.

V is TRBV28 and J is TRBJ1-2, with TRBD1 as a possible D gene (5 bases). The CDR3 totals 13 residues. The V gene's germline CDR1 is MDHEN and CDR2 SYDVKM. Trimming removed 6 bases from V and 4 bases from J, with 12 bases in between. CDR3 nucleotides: TGTGCCAGCAGCGGAGGGACTGCCTATGGCTACACCTTC. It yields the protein CASSGGTAYGYTF.

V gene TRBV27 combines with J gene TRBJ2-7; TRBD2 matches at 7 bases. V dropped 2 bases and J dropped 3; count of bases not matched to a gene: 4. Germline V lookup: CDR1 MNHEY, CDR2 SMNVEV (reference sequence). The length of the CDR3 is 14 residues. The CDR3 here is CASSLTGGGYEQYF. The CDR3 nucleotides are TGTGCCAGCAGTTTAACTGGGGGGGGCTACGAGCAGTACTTC.